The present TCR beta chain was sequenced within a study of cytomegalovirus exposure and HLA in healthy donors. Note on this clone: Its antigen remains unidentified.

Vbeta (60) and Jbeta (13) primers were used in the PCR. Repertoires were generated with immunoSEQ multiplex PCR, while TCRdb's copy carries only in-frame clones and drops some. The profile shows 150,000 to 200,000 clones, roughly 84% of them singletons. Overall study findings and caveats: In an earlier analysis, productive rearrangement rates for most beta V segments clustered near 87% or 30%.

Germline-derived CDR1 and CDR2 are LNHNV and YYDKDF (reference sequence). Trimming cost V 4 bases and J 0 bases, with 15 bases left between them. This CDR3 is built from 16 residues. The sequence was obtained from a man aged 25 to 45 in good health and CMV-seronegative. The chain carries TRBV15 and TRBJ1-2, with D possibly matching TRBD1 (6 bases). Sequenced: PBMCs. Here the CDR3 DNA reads TGTGCCACCAGCATCCGGGACACCTATTCTAACTATGGCTACACCTTC. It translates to CATSIRDTYSNYGYTF.